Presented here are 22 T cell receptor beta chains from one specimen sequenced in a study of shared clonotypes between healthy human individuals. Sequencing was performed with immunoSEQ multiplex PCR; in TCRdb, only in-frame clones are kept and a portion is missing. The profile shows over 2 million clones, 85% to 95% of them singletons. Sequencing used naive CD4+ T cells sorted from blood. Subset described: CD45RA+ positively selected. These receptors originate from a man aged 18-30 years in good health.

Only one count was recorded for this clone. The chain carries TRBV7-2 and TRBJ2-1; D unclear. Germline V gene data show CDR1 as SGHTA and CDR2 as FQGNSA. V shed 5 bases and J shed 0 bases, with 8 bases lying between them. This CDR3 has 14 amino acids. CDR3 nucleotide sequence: TGTGCCAGCAGCCGGATGGACTCCTACAATGAGCAGTTCTTC. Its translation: CASSRMDSYNEQFF.

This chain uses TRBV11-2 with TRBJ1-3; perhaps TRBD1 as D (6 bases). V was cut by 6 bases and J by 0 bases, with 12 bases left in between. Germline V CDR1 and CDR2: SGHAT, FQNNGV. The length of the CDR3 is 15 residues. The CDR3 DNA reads TGTGCCAGCAGTCTCCAGGGGAGCTCTGGAAACACCATATATTTT. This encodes CASSLQGSSGNTIYF. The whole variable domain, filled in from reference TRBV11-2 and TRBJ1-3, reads EAGVAQSPRYKIIEKRQSVAFWCNPISGHATLYWYQQILGQGPKLLIQFQNNGVVDDSQLPKDRFSAERLKGVDSTLKIQPAKLEDSAVYLCASSLQGSSGNTIYFGEGSWLTVV.

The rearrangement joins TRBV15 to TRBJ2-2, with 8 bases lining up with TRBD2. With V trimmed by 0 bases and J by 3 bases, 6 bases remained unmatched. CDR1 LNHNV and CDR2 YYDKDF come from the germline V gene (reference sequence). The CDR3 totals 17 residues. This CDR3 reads CATSRDNTGGYTGELFF. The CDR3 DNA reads TGTGCCACCAGCAGAGATAATACGGGAGGGTACACCGGGGAGCTGTTTTTT.

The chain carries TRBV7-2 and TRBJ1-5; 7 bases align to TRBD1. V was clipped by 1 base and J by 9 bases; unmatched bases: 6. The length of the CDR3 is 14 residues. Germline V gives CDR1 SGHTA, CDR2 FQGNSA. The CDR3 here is CASSLDQGVGPQHF. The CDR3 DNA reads TGTGCCAGCAGCTTAGATCAGGGGGTCGGGCCCCAGCATTTT.

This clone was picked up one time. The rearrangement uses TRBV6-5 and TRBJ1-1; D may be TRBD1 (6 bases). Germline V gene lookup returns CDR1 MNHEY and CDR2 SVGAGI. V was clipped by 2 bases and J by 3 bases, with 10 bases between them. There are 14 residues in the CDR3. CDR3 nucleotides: TGTGCCAGCAGTTACGCGGCAGGGGACACTGAAGCTTTCTTT. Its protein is CASSYAAGDTEAFF.

DNA of the CDR3: TGCGCCAGCAGCCAAGAGGACGGTGACGGAGCTTTCTTT. This gives the protein CASSQEDGDGAFF. The rearrangement uses TRBV4-3 and TRBJ1-1; D uncertain. Trimming pared 0 bases from V and 10 bases from J, leaving 12 bases between. The germline gives CDR1 LGHNA, CDR2 YSLEER. The CDR3 consists of 13 residues.

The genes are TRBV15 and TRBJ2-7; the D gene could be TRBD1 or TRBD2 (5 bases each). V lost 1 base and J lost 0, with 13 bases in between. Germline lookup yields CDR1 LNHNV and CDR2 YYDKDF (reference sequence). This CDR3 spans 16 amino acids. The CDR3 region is CATSRVGASISYEQYF. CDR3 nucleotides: TGTGCCACCAGCAGAGTCGGGGCTTCGATCTCCTACGAGCAGTACTTC.

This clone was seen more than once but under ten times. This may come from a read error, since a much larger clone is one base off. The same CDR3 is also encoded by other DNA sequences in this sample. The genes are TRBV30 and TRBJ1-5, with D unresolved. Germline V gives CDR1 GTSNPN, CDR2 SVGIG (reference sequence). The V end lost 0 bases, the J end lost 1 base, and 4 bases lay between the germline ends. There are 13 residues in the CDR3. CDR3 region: CAWSVQSNQPQHF. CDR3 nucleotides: TGTGCCTGGAGTGTACAGAGCAATCAGCCCCAGCATTTT. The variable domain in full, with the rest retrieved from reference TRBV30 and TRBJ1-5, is SQTIHQWPATLVQPVGSPLSLECTVEGTSNPNLYWYRQAAGRGLQLLFYSVGIGQISSEVPQNLSASRPQDRQFILSSKKLLLSDSGFYLCAWSVQSNQPQHFGDGTRLSIL.

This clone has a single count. DNA for the CDR3: TGTGCCAGCAGCTCCCAGGGCACCGGGGAGCTGTTTTTT. Translation: CASSSQGTGELFF. The genes are TRBV7-6 and TRBJ2-2, with a weak D call TRBD1 (5 bases). The CDR3 has 13 amino acids. CDR1 and CDR2 (germline): SGHVS, FNYEAQ. Trimming cost V 4 bases and J 4 bases, with 7 bases left between them. The variable domain in full, with the rest retrieved from reference TRBV7-6 and TRBJ2-2, is GAGVSQSPRYKVTKRGQDVALRCDPISGHVSLYWYRQALGQGPEFLTYFNYEAQQDKSGLPNDRFSAERPEGSISTLTIQRTEQRDSAMYRCASSSQGTGELFFGEGSRLTVL.

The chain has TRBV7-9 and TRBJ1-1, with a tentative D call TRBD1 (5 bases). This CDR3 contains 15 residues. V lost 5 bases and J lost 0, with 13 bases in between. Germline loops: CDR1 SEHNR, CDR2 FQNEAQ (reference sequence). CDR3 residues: CASSTPDSLNTEAFF. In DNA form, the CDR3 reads TGTGCCAGCAGCACCCCTGACAGTTTGAACACTGAAGCTTTCTTT.

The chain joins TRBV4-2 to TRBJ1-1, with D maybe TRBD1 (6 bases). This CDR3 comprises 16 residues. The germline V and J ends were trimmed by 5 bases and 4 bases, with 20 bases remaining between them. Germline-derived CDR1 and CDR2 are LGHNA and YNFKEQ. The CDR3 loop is CASSYPAEGGATEAFF. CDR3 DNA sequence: TGTGCCAGCAGCTACCCAGCGGAAGGGGGAGCCACTGAAGCTTTCTTT.

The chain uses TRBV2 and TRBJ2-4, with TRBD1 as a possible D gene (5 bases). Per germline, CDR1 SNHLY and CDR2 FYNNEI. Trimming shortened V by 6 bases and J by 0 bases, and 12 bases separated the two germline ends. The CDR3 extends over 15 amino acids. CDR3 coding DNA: TGTGCCAGCAGGGGGATAAGGGGAGCCAAAAACATTCAGTACTTC. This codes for CASRGIRGAKNIQYF.

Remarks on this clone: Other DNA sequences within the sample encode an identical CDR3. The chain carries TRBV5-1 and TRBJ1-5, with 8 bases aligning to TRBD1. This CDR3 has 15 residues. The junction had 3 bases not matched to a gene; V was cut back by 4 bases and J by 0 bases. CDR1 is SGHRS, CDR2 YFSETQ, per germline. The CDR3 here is CASSPGQGSNQPQHF. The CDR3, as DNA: TGCGCCAGCAGCCCCGGACAGGGTAGCAATCAGCCCCAGCATTTT.

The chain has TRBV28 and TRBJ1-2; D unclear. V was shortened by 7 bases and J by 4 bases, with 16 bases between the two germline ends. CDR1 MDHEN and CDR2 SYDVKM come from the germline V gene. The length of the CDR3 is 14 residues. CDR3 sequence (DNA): TGTGCCAGCAACCCCCCGGTAGGAGTCTATGGCTACACCTTC. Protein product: CASNPPVGVYGYTF.

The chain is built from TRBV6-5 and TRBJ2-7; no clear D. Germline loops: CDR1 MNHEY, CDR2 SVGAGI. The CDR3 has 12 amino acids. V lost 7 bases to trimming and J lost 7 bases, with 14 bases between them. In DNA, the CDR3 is TGTGCCAGCAACAACGCGGTTCGGGAGCAGTACTTC. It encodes CASNNAVREQYF.

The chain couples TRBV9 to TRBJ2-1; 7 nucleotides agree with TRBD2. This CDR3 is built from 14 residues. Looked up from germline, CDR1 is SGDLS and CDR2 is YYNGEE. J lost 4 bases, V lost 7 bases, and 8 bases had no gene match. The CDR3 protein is CASSRGGEYNEQFF. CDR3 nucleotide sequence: TGTGCCAGCTCGAGGGGAGGGGAGTACAATGAGCAGTTCTTC.

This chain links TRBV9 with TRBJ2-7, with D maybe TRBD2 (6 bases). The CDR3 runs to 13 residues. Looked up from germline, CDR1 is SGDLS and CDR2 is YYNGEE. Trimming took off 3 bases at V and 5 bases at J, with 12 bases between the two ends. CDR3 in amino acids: CASSDEAGNEQYF. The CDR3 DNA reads TGTGCCAGCAGCGATGAGGCGGGGAACGAGCAGTACTTC.

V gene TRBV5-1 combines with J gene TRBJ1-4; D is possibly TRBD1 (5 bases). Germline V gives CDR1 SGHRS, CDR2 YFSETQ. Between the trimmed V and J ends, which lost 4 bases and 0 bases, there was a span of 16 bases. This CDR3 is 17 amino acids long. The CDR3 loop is CASSPLGPPATNEKLFF. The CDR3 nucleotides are TGCGCCAGCAGCCCGCTGGGGCCCCCTGCAACTAATGAAAAACTGTTTTTT. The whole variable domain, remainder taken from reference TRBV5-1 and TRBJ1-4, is KAGVTQTPRYLIKTRGQQVTLSCSPISGHRSVSWYQQTPGQGLQFLFEYFSETQRNKGNFPGRFSGRQFSNSRSEMNVSTLELGDSALYLCASSPLGPPATNEKLFFGSGTQLSVL.

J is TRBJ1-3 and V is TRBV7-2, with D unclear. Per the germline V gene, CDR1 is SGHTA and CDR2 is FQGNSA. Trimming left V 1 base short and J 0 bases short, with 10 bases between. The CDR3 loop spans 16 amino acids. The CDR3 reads CASSLGPASSGNTIYF. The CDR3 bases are TGTGCCAGCAGCTTAGGGCCAGCGTCCTCTGGAAACACCATATATTTT.

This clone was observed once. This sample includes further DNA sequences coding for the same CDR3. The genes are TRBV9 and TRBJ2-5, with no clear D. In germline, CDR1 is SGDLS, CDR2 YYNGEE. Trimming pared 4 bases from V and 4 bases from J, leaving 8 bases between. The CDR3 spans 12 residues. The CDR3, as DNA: TGTGCCAGCAGCCCGGCCGGAGAGACCCAGTACTTC. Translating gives CASSPAGETQYF.

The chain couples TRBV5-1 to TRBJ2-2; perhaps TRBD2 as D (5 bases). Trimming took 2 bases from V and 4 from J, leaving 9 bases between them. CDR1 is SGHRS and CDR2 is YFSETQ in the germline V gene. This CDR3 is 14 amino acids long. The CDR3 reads CASSFMDFTGELFF. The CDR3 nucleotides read TGCGCCAGCAGCTTCATGGACTTCACCGGGGAGCTGTTTTTT.

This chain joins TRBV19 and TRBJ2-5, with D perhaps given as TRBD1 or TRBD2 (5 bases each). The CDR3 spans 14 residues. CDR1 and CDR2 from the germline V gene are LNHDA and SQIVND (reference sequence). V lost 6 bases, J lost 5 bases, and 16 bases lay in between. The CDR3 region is CASSLTGTRETQYF. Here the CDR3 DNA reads TGTGCCAGTAGCCTAACGGGGACGAGGGAGACCCAGTACTTC.